These 6 T cell receptor beta chains came from one sample sequenced in a study of cytomegalovirus exposure and HLA in healthy donors. Assay: immunoSEQ multiplex PCR; the TCRdb copy retains only in-frame clones and omits some. Of fewer than 120,000 clones listed, roughly 87% were seen once; the top ten hold approximately 1.9%. The sequenced sample consisted of PBMCs. These TCRs come from a woman between 18 and 30 years old in good health and CMV-seronegative.

The chain employs TRBV27 and TRBJ2-7, with 11 bases fitting TRBD2. The CDR3 totals 18 residues. Germline values: CDR1 MNHEY, CDR2 SMNVEV (reference sequence). After removal of 1 base from V and 2 bases from J, the junction contained 10 bases not matched to a gene. The DNA of the CDR3 is TGTGCCAGCAGTTTATTCGGGACTAGCGGCCTGGGGACCTACGAGCAGTACTTC. It yields the protein CASSLFGTSGLGTYEQYF.

Only one count was recorded for this clone. The chain joins TRBV11-1 to TRBJ2-5; no clear D gene. CDR1 is SGHAT, CDR2 FQDESV, per germline (reference sequence). CDR3 size: 11 residues. V dropped 1 base and J dropped 13 bases, with 10 bases sitting between them. The CDR3 loop is CASSLDRERYF. CDR3 bases: TGTGCCAGCAGCTTAGACAGAGAACGGTACTTC.

This sequence joins TRBV28 and TRBJ2-4; D call uncertain. Deletions cut 2 bases from V and 0 bases from J, with 11 bases between. The CDR3 spans 16 residues. The germline V gene encodes CDR1 MDHEN and CDR2 SYDVKM. The CDR3 reads CASSLAKRLAKNIQYF. The CDR3 region has the DNA TGTGCCAGCAGTTTAGCGAAGAGACTAGCCAAAAACATTCAGTACTTC.

V is TRBV5-1 and J is TRBJ1-1, with a weak D call TRBD1 (6 bases). Trimming left V 0 bases short and J 2 bases short, with 17 bases between. CDR3 length: 17 residues. Germline CDR1 SGHRS, CDR2 YFSETQ. In nucleotides, the CDR3 is TGCGCCAGCAGCTTGGATATCCCAGGGGCGCGAAACACTGAAGCTTTCTTT. Its translation is CASSLDIPGARNTEAFF.

The chain links TRBV2 to TRBJ1-2, with 12 positions matching TRBD1. The J segment lost 3 bases and the V segment lost 4 bases, leaving 3 bases of the junction unmatched. The germline gives CDR1 SNHLY, CDR2 FYNNEI. The CDR3 runs 15 residues. CDR3 in DNA: TGTGCCAGCAGTGGGGGGACAGGGGGCGACTATGGCTACACCTTC. Translated: CASSGGTGGDYGYTF.

The J gene is TRBJ2-3, the V gene TRBV6-4; 10 bases map to TRBD2. CDR1 is MRHNA, CDR2 SNTAGT, per germline. V was clipped by 2 bases and J by 4 bases; unmatched bases: 3. The CDR3 extends over 15 amino acids. The CDR3 protein is CASSDRAGGPDTQYF. The CDR3 DNA is TGTGCCAGCAGTGACAGAGCGGGGGGGCCAGATACGCAGTATTTT.